Detailed here is one T cell receptor beta chain. The data originate from a study of blood T cell repertoires in COVID-19. Study in general: In each case, the material was cDNA or gDNA derived from T cells, B-cell-depleted T cells, or PBMCs.

Original methodology: Counts of nucleated cells, estimated from reference gene primer amplification, were obtained. Sequenced by immunoSEQ multiplex PCR; TCRdb stores in-frame clones only, minus some. V and J calls plus clone size are reproduced from that table; the DNA served to infer D and trimming. Of more than 200,000 clones in the sample, 75% to 90% were seen once. V lost 1 base, J lost 4 bases, and 10 bases stayed unmatched. This CDR3 region has 17 residues. CDR1 and CDR2 from the germline V gene are LNHDA and SQIVND (reference sequence). The chain links TRBV19 to TRBJ2-7; 10 bases match TRBD2. Sequences were obtained from peripheral blood. This TCR was recovered from a woman in her sixties or seventies with active or convalescent COVID-19. This CDR3 reads CASSIGSSGSVRYEQYF. The DNA for the CDR3 is TGTGCCAGTAGTATAGGATCTAGCGGGAGTGTTCGTTACGAGCAGTACTTC.